These 21 T cell receptor beta chains share one sample of origin, sequenced in a study of vaccination effects on CD4 cells after COVID-19. Using viral peptide pools, the ViraFEST assay grew out antigen-specific CD4+ T cells prior to sequencing. Researchers isolated CD4+ T cells once approximately eleven days of culture had elapsed. Their SARS-CoV-2 infection, verified by PCR, occurred between March and December 2020. The data were produced by immunoSEQ multiplex PCR, yet TCRdb's version contains in-frame clones alone and is incomplete. The sample holds approximately 40,000 clones; approximately 70% are singletons and the top ten take about a third. These TCRs are of unknown antigen specificity. Sample: CD4+ T cells from PBMCs cultured with a peptide pool, taken before COVID-19 vaccination. These receptors were collected from a human donor who had a prior SARS-CoV-2 infection.

The chain employs TRBV11-3 and TRBJ2-1; 9 bases match TRBD1. Trimming took 0 bases from V and 9 from J; bases not matched to a gene: 9. Germline lookup yields CDR1 SGHNT and CDR2 YENEEA. The CDR3 is made up of 16 amino acids. The CDR3 coding sequence is TGTGCCAGCAGCTTAGAGTCGACAGGGGGACAAGGTGAGCAGTTCTTC. Translated, it gives CASSLESTGGQGEQFF.

This clone was detected a few times. The CDR3 reads CASSQHRGGASNSPLHF. Here the CDR3 DNA reads TGTGCCAGCAGCCAACACCGTGGAGGGGCTAGCAATTCACCCCTCCACTTT. The gene calls are TRBV3-1 (or the pseudogene TRBV3-2) and TRBJ1-6; a possible D gene is TRBD1 (5 bases). This CDR3 has 17 residues. Germline CDR1 reads LGHDT; CDR2 reads YNNKEL (reference sequence). Trimming pared 2 bases from V and 7 bases from J, leaving 18 bases between.

This chain connects TRBV2 to TRBJ2-3; D may be TRBD2 (5 bases). CDR3 length equals 14 residues. Germline CDR1 and CDR2: SNHLY and FYNNEI. V was trimmed by 7 bases and J by 6 bases, leaving 17 bases between them. The CDR3 DNA reads TGTGCCAGCATAAAGGAGCTAGCCGGGGATACGCAGTATTTT. The encoded protein is CASIKELAGDTQYF.

The V gene is TRBV19, the J gene TRBJ2-1; 9 bases agree with TRBD2. The germline gives CDR1 LNHDA, CDR2 SQIVND (reference sequence). Trimming at V came to 4 bases and at J to 3 bases, leaving 4 bases not matched to a gene. This CDR3 is 15 amino acids long. The CDR3 region has the DNA TGTGCCAGTAGTAAGACTAGCGGCAACTACAATGAGCAGTTCTTC. Translating gives CASSKTSGNYNEQFF.

This clone has only one observation. The rearrangement links TRBV7-9 to TRBJ1-4; tentatively, D is TRBD1 (5 bases). Trimming shortened V by 2 bases and J by 8 bases, and 15 bases separated the two germline ends. Germline V gene lookup returns CDR1 SEHNR and CDR2 FQNEAQ (reference sequence). This CDR3 contains 15 residues. CDR3 bases: TGTGCCAGCAGCTTACTCGGGGGTCCGCCAGAAAAACTGTTTTTT. As protein: CASSLLGGPPEKLFF.

The V gene is TRBV28, the J gene TRBJ1-6; possible D gene TRBD1, 6 bases. The CDR3 length is 19 residues. From germline, CDR1 is MDHEN and CDR2 SYDVKM. V was pared by 4 bases and J by 5 bases, with 24 bases between. The CDR3 region has the DNA TGTGCCAGCAGTTCATACAGGGAACTACTAAAAGCGGATAATTCACCCCTCCACTTT. This gives the protein CASSSYRELLKADNSPLHF.

The chain couples TRBV5-1 to TRBJ2-5; perhaps D is TRBD1 or TRBD2 (5 bases each). V gave up 0 bases and J gave up 2 bases, with 11 bases separating them. The CDR3 runs to 15 residues. Germline V gives CDR1 SGHRS, CDR2 YFSETQ. The CDR3 loop is CASSLVGAEQETQYF. CDR3 coding DNA: TGCGCCAGCAGCTTGGTCGGGGCCGAGCAAGAGACCCAGTACTTC.

This clone was seen only a few times. The chain carries TRBV5-1 and TRBJ2-7; D gene unclear. Between the trimmed V and J ends, which lost 4 bases and 1 base, there was a span of 12 bases. Germline V lookup: CDR1 SGHRS, CDR2 YFSETQ. This CDR3 region has 14 residues. CDR3 amino acids: CASSVGHGSYEQYF. The DNA of the CDR3 is TGCGCCAGCAGCGTGGGTCACGGGTCCTACGAGCAGTACTTC.

In this sample, this clone turned up a few times. The gene calls are TRBV30 and TRBJ2-7; D remains unclear. V was shortened by 5 bases and J by 3 bases, with 5 bases between the two germline ends. Per the germline V gene, CDR1 is GTSNPN and CDR2 is SVGIG (reference sequence). CDR3 length: 10 residues. The CDR3 bases are TGTGCCTGGCAATTCTACGAGCAGTACTTC. Translation gives CAWQFYEQYF. The full variable domain, completed using reference TRBV30 and TRBJ2-7, is SQTIHQWPATLVQPVGSPLSLECTVEGTSNPNLYWYRQAAGRGLQLLFYSVGIGQISSEVPQNLSASRPQDRQFILSSKKLLLSDSGFYLCAWQFYEQYFGPGTRLTVT.

V is TRBV11-2 and J is TRBJ2-7, with D perhaps TRBD1 (5 bases). Per germline, CDR1 SGHAT and CDR2 FQNNGV. Deletions cut 9 bases from V and 4 bases from J, with 22 bases between. The CDR3 contains 15 residues. Here the CDR3 DNA reads TGTGCCAGTGGGCGTTCATTAGACAGCTATTACGAGCAGTACTTC. Its translation: CASGRSLDSYYEQYF. Filled out from reference TRBV11-2 and TRBJ2-7, the complete variable domain reads EAGVAQSPRYKIIEKRQSVAFWCNPISGHATLYWYQQILGQGPKLLIQFQNNGVVDDSQLPKDRFSAERLKGVDSTLKIQPAKLEDSAVYLCASGRSLDSYYEQYFGPGTRLTVT.

V gene TRBV5-1 combines with J gene TRBJ2-1, with 7 bases that match TRBD1. The CDR3 is made up of 15 amino acids. V shed 1 base and J 1 base; nucleotides not matched to a gene: 2. Per the germline V gene, CDR1 is SGHRS and CDR2 is YFSETQ. The CDR3 spells CASSLRDSSYNEQFF. The DNA for the CDR3 is TGCGCCAGCAGCTTGCGGGACAGTTCCTACAATGAGCAGTTCTTC.

J is TRBJ1-6 and V is TRBV25-1; D is unclear. The germline V gene encodes CDR1 MGHDK and CDR2 SYGVNS. This CDR3 is 15 amino acids long. V was shortened by 4 bases and J by 1 base, with 8 bases between the two germline ends. CDR3: CASSGFGSYNSPLHF. CDR3 nucleotide sequence: TGTGCCAGCAGTGGGTTCGGGTCCTATAATTCACCCCTCCACTTT.

CDR3 bases: TGTGCCACCAGCAGAGAACAGGTTCGGGGGCAAGAGACCCAGTACTTC. Its translation is CATSREQVRGQETQYF. The genes are TRBV15 and TRBJ2-5; possibly TRBD2 for D (6 bases). The CDR3 length is 16 residues. Per germline, CDR1 LNHNV and CDR2 YYDKDF (reference sequence). The germline V and J ends were trimmed by 0 bases and 2 bases, with 13 bases remaining between them.

The sample holds one count of this clone. The rearrangement links TRBV18 to TRBJ2-7; D possibly uses TRBD1 or TRBD2 (5 bases each). The CDR3 length is 14 residues. V was trimmed by 5 bases and J by 3 bases, leaving 14 bases between them. The V gene's germline CDR1 is KGHSH and CDR2 LQKENI. CDR3 residues: CASSMGQGDYEQYF. The CDR3, as DNA: TGTGCCAGCTCAATGGGGCAGGGAGACTACGAGCAGTACTTC.

The sample holds a few counts of this clone. The chain links TRBV7-9 to TRBJ2-7; D remains unclear. The germline gives CDR1 SEHNR, CDR2 FQNEAQ (reference sequence). The CDR3 loop spans 14 amino acids. V was pared by 1 base and J by 2 bases, with 9 bases between. CDR3 coding DNA: TGTGCCAGCAGCTTAGGGGTCAAAGCCTACGAGCAGTACTTC. This gives the protein CASSLGVKAYEQYF.

The chain employs TRBV3-1 (or the pseudogene TRBV3-2) and TRBJ2-7; D remains unclear. The V gene's germline CDR1 is LGHDT and CDR2 YNNKEL (reference sequence). V lost 0 bases to trimming and J lost 5 bases, with 20 bases between them. The CDR3 contains 17 residues. This CDR3 is CASSQDQSAKNFHEQYF. In DNA, the CDR3 is TGTGCCAGCAGCCAAGATCAGTCGGCTAAAAATTTCCACGAGCAGTACTTC.

The chain has TRBV5-4 and TRBJ2-5; D is uncertain. The CDR3 runs 14 residues. The germline V and J ends were trimmed by 3 bases and 1 base, with 10 bases remaining between them. From germline, CDR1 is SGHNT and CDR2 YYREEE (reference sequence). In DNA, the CDR3 is TGTGCCAGCAGCTGGTGGTCAGGCCAAGAGACCCAGTACTTC. Its translation is CASSWWSGQETQYF.

This chain links TRBV4-2 with TRBJ2-7; 11 bases are shared with TRBD1. Germline CDR1 is LGHNA and CDR2 is YNFKEQ. With V trimmed by 3 bases and J by 5 bases, 21 bases remained unmatched. The CDR3 runs to 20 residues. Here the CDR3 DNA reads TGTGCCAGCAGCCATATAAGAAGCTCGGGTGGACAGGGGGCGTCGAACGAGCAGTACTTC. Translating it yields CASSHIRSSGGQGASNEQYF.

This clone was seen a handful of times. The chain has TRBV4-2 and TRBJ2-4, with TRBD1 matching over 8 bases. Germline trimming cut 1 base from V and 8 bases from J; bases unmatched to any gene: 4. The CDR3 extends over 14 amino acids. The V gene's germline CDR1 is LGHNA and CDR2 YNFKEQ. The CDR3 sequence is CASSQAGGRDIQYF. The CDR3 nucleotides are TGTGCCAGCAGCCAAGCAGGGGGCAGGGACATTCAGTACTTC.

In the case of this clone: Sequence at one end of the junction differs from germline and may be a read error. This chain uses TRBV5-4 with TRBJ1-5, with D possibly matching TRBD1 (6 bases). The germline V gene encodes CDR1 SGHNT and CDR2 YYREEE (reference sequence). The CDR3 is made up of 13 amino acids. The CDR3 bases are TGTGCCAGCAGCTTGGAACCAGGACAGCCCCGGAATTTT. Its protein is CASSLEPGQPRNF.

The chain is built from TRBV6-2 or TRBV6-3 and TRBJ2-5; D gene unclear. Germline V gene lookup returns CDR1 MNHEY and CDR2 SVGEGT. This CDR3 has 13 residues. Trimming stripped 1 base from V and 5 bases from J, with 8 bases between. CDR3 nucleotides: TGTGCCAGCAGTTACTTGTTAGAGGAGACCCAGTACTTC. It encodes CASSYLLEETQYF.